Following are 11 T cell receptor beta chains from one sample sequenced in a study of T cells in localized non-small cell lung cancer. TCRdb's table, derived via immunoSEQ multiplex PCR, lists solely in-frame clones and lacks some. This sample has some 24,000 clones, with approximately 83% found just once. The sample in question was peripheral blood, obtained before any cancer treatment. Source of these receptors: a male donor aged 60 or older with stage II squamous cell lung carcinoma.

The CDR3 DNA sequence: TGTGCCAGCAGCTTCCCAGGGGGCTCCTACAATGAGCAGTTCTTC. This codes for CASSFPGGSYNEQFF. The V gene is TRBV7-2, the J gene TRBJ2-1; 7 bases map to TRBD1. CDR1 is SGHTA, CDR2 FQGNSA, per germline. This CDR3 has 15 residues. Trimming cost V 3 bases and J 0 bases; bases outside gene matches: 2.

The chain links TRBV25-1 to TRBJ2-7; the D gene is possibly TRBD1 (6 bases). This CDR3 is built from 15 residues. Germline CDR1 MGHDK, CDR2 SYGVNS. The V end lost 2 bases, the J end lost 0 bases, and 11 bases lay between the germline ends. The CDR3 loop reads CASSEVGTYSYEQYF. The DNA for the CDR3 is TGTGCCAGCAGTGAAGTGGGGACATACTCCTACGAGCAGTACTTC.

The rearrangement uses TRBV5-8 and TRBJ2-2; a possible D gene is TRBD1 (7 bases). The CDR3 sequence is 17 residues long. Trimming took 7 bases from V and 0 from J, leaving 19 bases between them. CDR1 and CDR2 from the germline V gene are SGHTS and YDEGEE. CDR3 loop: CASPVAGGISNTGELFF. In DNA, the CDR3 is TGTGCCAGCCCTGTGGCAGGGGGGATTTCGAACACCGGGGAGCTGTTTTTT.

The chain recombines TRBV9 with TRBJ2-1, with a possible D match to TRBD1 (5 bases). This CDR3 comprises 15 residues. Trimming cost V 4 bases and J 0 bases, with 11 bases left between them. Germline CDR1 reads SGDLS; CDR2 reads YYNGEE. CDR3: CASSPVQVSYNEQFF. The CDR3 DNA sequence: TGTGCCAGCAGCCCTGTACAGGTCTCCTACAATGAGCAGTTCTTC.

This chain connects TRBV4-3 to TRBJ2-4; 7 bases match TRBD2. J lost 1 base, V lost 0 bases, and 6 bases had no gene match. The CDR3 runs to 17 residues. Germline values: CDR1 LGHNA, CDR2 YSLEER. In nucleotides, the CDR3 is TGCGCCAGCAGCCAAGATGGAGCGGGATCGGCCAAAAACATTCAGTACTTC. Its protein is CASSQDGAGSAKNIQYF.

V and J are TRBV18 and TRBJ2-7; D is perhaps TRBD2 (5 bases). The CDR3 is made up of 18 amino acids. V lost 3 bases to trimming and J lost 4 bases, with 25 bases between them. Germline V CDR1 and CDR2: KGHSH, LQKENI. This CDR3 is CASSPRPGTVARTYEQYF. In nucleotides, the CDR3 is TGTGCCAGCTCACCCAGGCCGGGCACAGTGGCGAGGACTTACGAGCAGTACTTC.

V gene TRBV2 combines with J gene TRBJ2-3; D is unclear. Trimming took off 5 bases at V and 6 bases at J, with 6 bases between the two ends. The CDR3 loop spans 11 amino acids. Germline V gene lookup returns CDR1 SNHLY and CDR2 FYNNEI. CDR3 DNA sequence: TGTGCCAGCAGTCCTTGGGATACGCAGTATTTT. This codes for CASSPWDTQYF.

Written as DNA, the CDR3 is TGTGCCTTTAAACGGGACAGGGGTGCAATAGGGGAGACCCAGTACTTC. Residues: CAFKRDRGAIGETQYF. The rearrangement links TRBV30 to TRBJ2-5, with 10 bases identical to TRBD1. Losses at the gene ends were 7 bases for V and 5 bases for J; bases not matched to a gene: 16. CDR3 length equals 16 residues. Looked up from germline, CDR1 is GTSNPN and CDR2 is SVGIG (reference sequence).

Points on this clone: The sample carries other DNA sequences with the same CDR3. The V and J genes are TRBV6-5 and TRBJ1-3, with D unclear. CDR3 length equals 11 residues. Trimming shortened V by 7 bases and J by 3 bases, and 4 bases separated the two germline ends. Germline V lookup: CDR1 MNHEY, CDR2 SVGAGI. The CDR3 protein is CASISGNTIYF. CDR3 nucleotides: TGTGCCAGCATAAGTGGAAACACCATATATTTT.

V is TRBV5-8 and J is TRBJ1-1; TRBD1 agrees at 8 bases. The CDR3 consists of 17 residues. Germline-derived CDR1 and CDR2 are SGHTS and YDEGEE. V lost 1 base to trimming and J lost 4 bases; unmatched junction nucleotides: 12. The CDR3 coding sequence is TGTGCCAGCAGCTTGCCCTCGGACAGGGTAGGAGGCACTGAAGCTTTCTTT. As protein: CASSLPSDRVGGTEAFF. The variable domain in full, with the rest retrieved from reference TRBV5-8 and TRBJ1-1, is EAGVTQSPTHLIKTRGQQATLRCSPISGHTSVYWYQQALGLGLQFLLWYDEGEERNRGNFPPRFSGRQFPNYSSELNVNALELEDSALYLCASSLPSDRVGGTEAFFGQGTRLTVV.

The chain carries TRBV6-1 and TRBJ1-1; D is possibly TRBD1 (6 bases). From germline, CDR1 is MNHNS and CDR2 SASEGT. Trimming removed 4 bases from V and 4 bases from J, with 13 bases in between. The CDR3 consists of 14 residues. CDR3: CASSVEQGITEAFF. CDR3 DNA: TGTGCCAGCAGTGTGGAACAGGGAATCACTGAAGCTTTCTTT.